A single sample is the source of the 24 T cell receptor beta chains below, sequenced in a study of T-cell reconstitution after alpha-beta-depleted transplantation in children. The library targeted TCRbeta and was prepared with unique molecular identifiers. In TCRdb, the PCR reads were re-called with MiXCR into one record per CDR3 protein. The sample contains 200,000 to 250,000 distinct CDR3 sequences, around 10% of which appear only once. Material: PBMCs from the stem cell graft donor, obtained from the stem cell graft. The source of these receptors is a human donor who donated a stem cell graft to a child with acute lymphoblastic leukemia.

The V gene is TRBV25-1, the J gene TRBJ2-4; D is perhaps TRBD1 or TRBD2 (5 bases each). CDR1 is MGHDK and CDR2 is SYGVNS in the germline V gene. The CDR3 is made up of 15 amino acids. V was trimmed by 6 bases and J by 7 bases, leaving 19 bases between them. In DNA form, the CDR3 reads TGTGCCAGCAGACCCGCCGGGGCGCAGAACAACATTCAGTACTTC. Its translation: CASRPAGAQNNIQYF.

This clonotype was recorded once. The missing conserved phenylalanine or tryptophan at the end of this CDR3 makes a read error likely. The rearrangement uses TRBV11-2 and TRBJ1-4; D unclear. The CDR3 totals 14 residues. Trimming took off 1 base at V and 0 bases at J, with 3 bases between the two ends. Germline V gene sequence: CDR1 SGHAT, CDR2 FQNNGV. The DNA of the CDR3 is TGTGCCAGCAGCTTAGGGACAACTAATGAAAAACTGTTTTAT. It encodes CASSLGTTNEKLFY.

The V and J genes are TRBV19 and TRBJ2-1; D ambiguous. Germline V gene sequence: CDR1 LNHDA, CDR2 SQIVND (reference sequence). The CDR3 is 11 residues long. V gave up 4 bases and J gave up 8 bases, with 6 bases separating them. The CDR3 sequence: CASSTAYEQFF. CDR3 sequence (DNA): TGTGCCAGTAGTACTGCCTATGAGCAGTTCTTC.

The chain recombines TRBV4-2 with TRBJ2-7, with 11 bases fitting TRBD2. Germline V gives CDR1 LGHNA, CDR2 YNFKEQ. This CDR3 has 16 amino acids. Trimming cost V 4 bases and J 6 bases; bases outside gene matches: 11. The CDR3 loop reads CASSPLAGGPSGEQYF. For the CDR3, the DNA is TGTGCCAGCAGCCCTCTAGCGGGGGGACCCTCTGGCGAGCAGTACTTC.

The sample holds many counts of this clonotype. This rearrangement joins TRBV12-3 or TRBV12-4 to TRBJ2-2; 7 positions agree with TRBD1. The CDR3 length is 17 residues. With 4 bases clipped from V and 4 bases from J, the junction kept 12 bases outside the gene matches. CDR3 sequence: CASSSPPGQVVTGELFF. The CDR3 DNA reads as TGTGCCAGCAGTTCACCCCCCGGACAGGTTGTCACCGGGGAGCTGTTTTTT.

The CDR3 spells CASSWTGDSNQPQHF. The CDR3 DNA is TGTGCCAGCAGCTGGACAGGAGATAGCAATCAGCCCCAGCATTTT. The chain has TRBV7-9 and TRBJ1-5; 7 nucleotides line up with TRBD1. The V and J ends lost 4 bases and 0 bases, in that order; junction bases with no gene match: 3. The CDR3 is 15 amino acids. Germline V gene lookup returns CDR1 SEHNR and CDR2 FQNEAQ (reference sequence).

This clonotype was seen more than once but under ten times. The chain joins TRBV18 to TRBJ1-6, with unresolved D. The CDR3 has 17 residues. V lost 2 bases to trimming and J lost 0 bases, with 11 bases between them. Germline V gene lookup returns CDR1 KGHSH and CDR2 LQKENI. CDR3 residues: CASSPFRRSSYNSPLHF. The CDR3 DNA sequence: TGTGCCAGCTCACCATTTCGCAGGAGCTCCTATAATTCACCCCTCCACTTT.

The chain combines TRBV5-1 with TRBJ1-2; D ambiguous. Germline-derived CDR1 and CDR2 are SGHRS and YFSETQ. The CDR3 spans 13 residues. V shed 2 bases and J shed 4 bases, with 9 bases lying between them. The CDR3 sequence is CASSFMGSYGYTF. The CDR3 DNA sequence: TGCGCCAGCAGCTTCATGGGGAGCTATGGCTACACCTTC.

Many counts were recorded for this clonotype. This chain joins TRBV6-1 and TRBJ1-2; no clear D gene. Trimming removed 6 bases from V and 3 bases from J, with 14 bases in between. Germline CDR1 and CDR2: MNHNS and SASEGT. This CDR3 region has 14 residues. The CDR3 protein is CASRTPRVHYGYTF. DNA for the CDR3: TGTGCCAGCAGAACCCCCAGAGTCCACTATGGCTACACCTTC.

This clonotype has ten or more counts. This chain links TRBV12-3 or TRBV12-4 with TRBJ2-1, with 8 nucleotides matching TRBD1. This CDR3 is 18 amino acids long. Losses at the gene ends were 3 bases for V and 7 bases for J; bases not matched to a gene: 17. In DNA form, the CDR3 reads TGTGCCAGCAGTTTTAGGCCCGGCTCAGGGGGGACAGGTAATGAGCAGTTCTTC. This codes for CASSFRPGSGGTGNEQFF.

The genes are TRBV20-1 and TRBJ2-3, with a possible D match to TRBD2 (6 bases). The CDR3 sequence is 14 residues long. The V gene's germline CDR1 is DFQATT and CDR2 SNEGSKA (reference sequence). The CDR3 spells CTTKEGYGRDTQYF. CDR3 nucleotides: TGCACCACAAAGGAGGGCTATGGGCGAGATACGCAGTATTTT.

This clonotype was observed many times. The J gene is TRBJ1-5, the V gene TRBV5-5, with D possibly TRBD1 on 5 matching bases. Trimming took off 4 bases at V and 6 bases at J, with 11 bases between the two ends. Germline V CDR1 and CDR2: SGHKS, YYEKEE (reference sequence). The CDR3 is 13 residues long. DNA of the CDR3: TGTGCCAGCAGCGGGGCAGGGACTCAGCCCCAGCATTTT. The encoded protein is CASSGAGTQPQHF.

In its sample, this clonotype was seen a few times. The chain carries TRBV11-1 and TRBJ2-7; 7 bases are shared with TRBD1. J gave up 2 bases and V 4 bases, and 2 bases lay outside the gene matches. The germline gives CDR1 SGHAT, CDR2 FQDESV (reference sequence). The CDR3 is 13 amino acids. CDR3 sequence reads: CASSSTGTYEQYF. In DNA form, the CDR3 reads TGTGCCAGCAGCTCGACAGGGACCTACGAGCAGTACTTC.

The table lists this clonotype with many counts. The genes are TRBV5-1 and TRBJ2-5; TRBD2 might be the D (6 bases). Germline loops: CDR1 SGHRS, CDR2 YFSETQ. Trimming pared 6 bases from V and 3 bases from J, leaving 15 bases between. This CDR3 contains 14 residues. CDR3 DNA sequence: TGCGCCAGCACCTGGGTAGGAGGGGAAGAGACCCAGTACTTC. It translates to CASTWVGGEETQYF.

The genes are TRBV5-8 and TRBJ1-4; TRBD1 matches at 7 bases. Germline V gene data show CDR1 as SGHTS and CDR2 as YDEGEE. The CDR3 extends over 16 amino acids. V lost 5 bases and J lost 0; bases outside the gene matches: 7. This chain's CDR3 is CASRSGTASTNEKLFF. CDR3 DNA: TGTGCCAGCAGATCCGGGACAGCCTCAACTAATGAAAAACTGTTTTTT.

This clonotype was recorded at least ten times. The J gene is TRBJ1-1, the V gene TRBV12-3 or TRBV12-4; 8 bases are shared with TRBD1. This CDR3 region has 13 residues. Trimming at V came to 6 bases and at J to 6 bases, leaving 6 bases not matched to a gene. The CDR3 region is CASRTGGPAEAFF. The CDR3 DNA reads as TGTGCCAGCAGAACAGGGGGTCCGGCTGAAGCTTTCTTT.

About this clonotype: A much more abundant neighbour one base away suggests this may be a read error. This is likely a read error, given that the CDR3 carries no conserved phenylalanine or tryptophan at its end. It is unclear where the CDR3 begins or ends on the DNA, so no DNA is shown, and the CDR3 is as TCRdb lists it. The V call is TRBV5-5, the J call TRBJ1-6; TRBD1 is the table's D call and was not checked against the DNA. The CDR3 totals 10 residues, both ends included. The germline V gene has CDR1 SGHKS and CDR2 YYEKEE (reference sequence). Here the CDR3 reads CASRGEIFHY.

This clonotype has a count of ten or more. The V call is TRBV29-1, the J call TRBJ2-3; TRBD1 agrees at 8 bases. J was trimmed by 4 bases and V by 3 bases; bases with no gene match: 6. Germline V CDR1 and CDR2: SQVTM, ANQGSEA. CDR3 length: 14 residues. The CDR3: CSVDGGQEADTQYF. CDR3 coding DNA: TGCAGCGTTGATGGGGGACAGGAAGCAGATACGCAGTATTTT.

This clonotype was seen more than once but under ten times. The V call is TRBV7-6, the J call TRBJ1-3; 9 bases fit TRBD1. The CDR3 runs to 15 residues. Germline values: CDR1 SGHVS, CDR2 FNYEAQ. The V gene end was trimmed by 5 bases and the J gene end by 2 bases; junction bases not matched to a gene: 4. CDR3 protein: CASSHWTGAGNTIYF. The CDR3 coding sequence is TGTGCCAGCAGCCATTGGACAGGGGCTGGAAACACCATATATTTT.

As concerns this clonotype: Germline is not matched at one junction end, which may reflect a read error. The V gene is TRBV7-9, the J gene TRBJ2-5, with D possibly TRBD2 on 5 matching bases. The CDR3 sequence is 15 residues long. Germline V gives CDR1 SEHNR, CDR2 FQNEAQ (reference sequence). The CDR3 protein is CANSLALGNQETQYF. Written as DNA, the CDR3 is TGTGCCAACAGCTTAGCGCTGGGGAACCAAGAGACCCAGTACTTC.

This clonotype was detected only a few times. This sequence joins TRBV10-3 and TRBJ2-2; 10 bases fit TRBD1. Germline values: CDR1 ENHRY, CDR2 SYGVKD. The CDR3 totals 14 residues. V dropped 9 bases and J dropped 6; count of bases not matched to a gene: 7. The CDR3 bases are TGTGCCATGACAGGGGGCCCATCTTCCGGGGAGCTGTTTTTT. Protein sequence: CAMTGGPSSGELFF.

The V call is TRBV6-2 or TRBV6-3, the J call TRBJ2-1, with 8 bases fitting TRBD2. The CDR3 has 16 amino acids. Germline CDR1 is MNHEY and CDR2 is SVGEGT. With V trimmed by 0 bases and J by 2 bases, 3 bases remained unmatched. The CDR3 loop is CASSYSEAGAYNEQFF. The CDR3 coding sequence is TGTGCCAGCAGTTACTCAGAAGCGGGGGCCTACAATGAGCAGTTCTTC.

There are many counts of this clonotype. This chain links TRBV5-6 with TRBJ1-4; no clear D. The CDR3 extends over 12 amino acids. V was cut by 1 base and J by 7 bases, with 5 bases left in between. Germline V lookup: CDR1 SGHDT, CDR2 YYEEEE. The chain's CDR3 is CASSLLTEKLFF. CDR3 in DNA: TGTGCCAGCAGCTTGTTGACTGAAAAACTGTTTTTT.

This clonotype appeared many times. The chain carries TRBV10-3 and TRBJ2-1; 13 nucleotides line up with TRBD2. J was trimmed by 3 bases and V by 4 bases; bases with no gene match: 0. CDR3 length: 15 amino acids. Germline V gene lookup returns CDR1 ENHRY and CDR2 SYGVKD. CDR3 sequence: CAISGTSGSYNEQFF. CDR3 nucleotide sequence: TGTGCCATCAGTGGGACTAGCGGGAGCTACAATGAGCAGTTCTTC.